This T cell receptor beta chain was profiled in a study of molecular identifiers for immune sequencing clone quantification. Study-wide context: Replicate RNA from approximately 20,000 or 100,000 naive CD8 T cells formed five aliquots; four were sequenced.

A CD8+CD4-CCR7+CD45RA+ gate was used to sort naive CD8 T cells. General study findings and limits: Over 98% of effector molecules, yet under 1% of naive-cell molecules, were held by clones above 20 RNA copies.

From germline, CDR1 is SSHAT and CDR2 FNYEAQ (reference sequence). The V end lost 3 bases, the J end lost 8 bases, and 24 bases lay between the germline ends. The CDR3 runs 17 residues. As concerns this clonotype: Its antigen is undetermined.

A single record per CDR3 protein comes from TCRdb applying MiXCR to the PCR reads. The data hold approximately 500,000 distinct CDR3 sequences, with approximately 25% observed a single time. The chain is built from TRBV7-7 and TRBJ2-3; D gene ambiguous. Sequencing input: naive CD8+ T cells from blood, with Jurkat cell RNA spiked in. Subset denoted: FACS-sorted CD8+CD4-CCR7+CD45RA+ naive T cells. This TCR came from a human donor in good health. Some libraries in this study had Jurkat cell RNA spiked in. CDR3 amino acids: CASSLVFPRSPRSTQYF. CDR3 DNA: TGTGCCAGCAGCTTGGTTTTCCCAAGATCACCCCGATCTACGCAGTATTTT. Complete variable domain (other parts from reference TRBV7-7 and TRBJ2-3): GAGVSQSPRYKVTKRGQDVTLRCDPISSHATLYWYQQALGQGPEFLTYFNYEAQPDKSGLPSDRFSAERPEGSISTLTIQRTEQRDSAMYRCASSLVFPRSPRSTQYFGPGTRLTVL.